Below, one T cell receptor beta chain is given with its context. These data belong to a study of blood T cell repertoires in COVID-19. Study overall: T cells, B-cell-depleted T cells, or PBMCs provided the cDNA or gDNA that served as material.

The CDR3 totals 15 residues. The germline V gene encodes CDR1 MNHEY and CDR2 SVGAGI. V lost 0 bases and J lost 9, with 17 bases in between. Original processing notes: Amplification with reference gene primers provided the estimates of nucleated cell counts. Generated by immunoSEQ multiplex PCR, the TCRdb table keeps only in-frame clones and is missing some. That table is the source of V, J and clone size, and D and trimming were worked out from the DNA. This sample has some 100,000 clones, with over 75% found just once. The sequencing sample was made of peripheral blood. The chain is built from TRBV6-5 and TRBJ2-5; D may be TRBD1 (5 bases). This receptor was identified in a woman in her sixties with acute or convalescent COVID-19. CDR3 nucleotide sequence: TGTGCCAGCAGTTACTCGGTCCAAGGGGCTAGGGCCCAGTACTTC. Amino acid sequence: CASSYSVQGARAQYF.